This T cell receptor beta chain was identified in a study of PD-1 blockade in classical Hodgkin lymphoma. General study findings and limits: Nivolumab starters within 1 year of ASCT were excluded. TCR diversity rose significantly by C4D1 in CD4+ but not CD8+ cells.

The method was immunoSEQ multiplex PCR; TCRdb's version includes in-frame clones alone and lacks a portion of them. The data contain more than 90,000 clones, about four fifths of them singletons. Notes on this clone: What it binds is not known.

Germline loops: CDR1 SGHTA, CDR2 FQGNSA. The CDR3 has 19 residues. The junction had 21 bases not matched to a gene; V was cut back by 2 bases and J by 10 bases. Relapse after autologous stem cell transplantation occurred in every patient, and brentuximab vedotin exposure varied. The input for sequencing was peripheral blood mononuclear cells (PBMCs), taken before the second cycle of nivolumab. This sequence originates from a human donor with classical Hodgkin lymphoma. The chain joins TRBV7-2 to TRBJ2-2; 8 bases are a match to TRBD2. The CDR3 protein is CASSLRGSIGRSGEVELFF. CDR3 bases: TGTGCCAGCAGCTTACGTGGGTCCATAGGACGTAGCGGGGAGGTGGAGCTGTTTTTT.